This T cell receptor beta chain originates from a study of human T cells and chemical hapten exposure. TCRdb reprocessed the RACE reads with MiXCR, giving one entry per CDR3 protein. The profile shows roughly 50,000 distinct CDR3 sequences, about a tenth of them singletons. The time point: patch test 2, 6 weeks after DPC sensitization. Treatment in this sample: therapeutic diphenylcyclopropenone sensitization with weekly scalp DPC. In germline, CDR1 is PRHDT, CDR2 FYEKMQ (reference sequence). The CDR3 sequence is 13 residues long. V dropped 8 bases and J dropped 1; count of bases not matched to a gene: 2.

The V call is TRBV13, the J call TRBJ2-1; TRBD2 agrees at 7 bases. The sequence derives from a woman aged 45-59 years with alopecia areata. Some clones in this sample may be carry-over from other donors' samples. The specimen was whole blood, collected in connection with sensitization to the hapten diphenylcyclopropenone (DPC). The CDR3 region has the DNA TGTGCCAGCGGGAGGGCGTCCTACAATGAGCAGTTCTTC. Protein: CASGRASYNEQFF.